Below, 26 T cell receptor beta chains from the same sample are listed, as sequenced in a study of CD8+ T cells in alopecia areata. Documented treatment: oral pan-JAK inhibitor, 5-10 mg twice daily. Reverse transcribed after extraction, RNA yielded cDNA as the sequencing template. Only in-frame clones appear in the TCRdb table, and some are missing; sequencing was by immunoSEQ multiplex PCR. The sample shows around 100,000 clones, approximately 54% of them seen only once. The specimen was CD8+ T cells sorted from blood, collected at week 24, from a patient treated with tofacitinib. These receptor sequences come from a human donor with alopecia areata.

This chain links TRBV7-8 with TRBJ2-3; D unresolved. CDR3 length equals 12 residues. From germline, CDR1 is SGHVS and CDR2 FQNEAQ. Trimming pared 6 bases from V and 2 bases from J, leaving 6 bases between. CDR3 region: CASRRNTDTQYF. Written as DNA, the CDR3 is TGTGCCAGCAGGAGAAACACAGATACGCAGTATTTT.

CDR3 DNA: TGTGCCAGCTTCCGGGGGACCCAGTACTTC. It yields the protein CASFRGTQYF. The chain combines TRBV25-1 with TRBJ2-5, with D maybe TRBD2 (5 bases). From germline, CDR1 is MGHDK and CDR2 SYGVNS. The CDR3 is made up of 10 amino acids. Trimming took 8 bases from V and 7 from J, leaving 8 bases between them. The full variable domain, rest sourced from reference TRBV25-1 and TRBJ2-5, is EADIYQTPRYLVIGTGKKITLECSQTMGHDKMYWYQQDPGMELHLIHYSYGVNSTEKGDLSSESTVSRIRTEHFPLTLESARPSHTSQYLCASFRGTQYFGPGTRLLVL.

The rearrangement links TRBV9 to TRBJ1-1; 9 bases map to TRBD1. The V and J ends lost 4 bases and 7 bases, in that order; junction bases with no gene match: 8. Per germline, CDR1 SGDLS and CDR2 YYNGEE. The CDR3 loop spans 14 amino acids. The CDR3 protein is CASSTRDRAIEAFF. The CDR3 nucleotides are TGTGCCAGCAGCACCCGGGACAGGGCTATTGAAGCTTTCTTT.

This chain joins TRBV4-3 and TRBJ2-5, with D unresolved. This CDR3 region has 15 residues. Germline assignment: CDR1 LGHNA and CDR2 YSLEER. V gave up 2 bases and J gave up 1 base, with 11 bases separating them. As DNA, the CDR3 is TGCGCCAGCAGCCAACTTTGGGTAGCCCAAGAGACCCAGTACTTC. Its protein is CASSQLWVAQETQYF.

This chain joins TRBV2 and TRBJ1-1; no reliable D call. Germline V gene sequence: CDR1 SNHLY, CDR2 FYNNEI. The CDR3 runs to 10 residues. The CDR3 coding sequence is TGTGCAGAACGCGGCACTGAAGCTTTCTTT. Translation: CAERGTEAFF.

The chain combines TRBV5-6 with TRBJ2-7; 7 nucleotides match TRBD2. V trimming: 0 bases; J trimming: 1 base; junction bases outside the gene matches: 13. The CDR3 has 18 residues. Germline CDR1 reads SGHDT; CDR2 reads YYEEEE. The CDR3 coding sequence is TGTGCCAGCAGCTTGGTGGGACCTTCTAGCGGCTTATCCTACGAGCAGTACTTC. This translates into CASSLVGPSSGLSYEQYF.

The V and J genes are TRBV5-6 and TRBJ2-1; D gene ambiguous. The V and J ends lost 2 bases and 0 bases respectively, with 9 bases between them. The germline V gene encodes CDR1 SGHDT and CDR2 YYEEEE. The CDR3 consists of 15 residues. Written as DNA, the CDR3 is TGTGCCAGCAGCTTAGGTAGTAGCTCCTACAATGAGCAGTTCTTC. Its protein is CASSLGSSSYNEQFF.

The V and J genes are TRBV6-5 and TRBJ2-7; D gene ambiguous. Germline assignment: CDR1 MNHEY and CDR2 SVGAGI. This CDR3 comprises 12 residues. Trimming removed 4 bases at V and 3 bases at J, with 7 bases between. CDR3 DNA: TGTGCCAGCAGTTTCCTGGACTACGAGCAGTACTTC. Translated: CASSFLDYEQYF.

The V and J genes are TRBV5-4 and TRBJ2-7; unclear D gene. The CDR3 has 11 amino acids. Trimming shortened V by 3 bases and J by 4 bases, and 5 bases separated the two germline ends. Germline assignment: CDR1 SGHNT and CDR2 YYREEE (reference sequence). The DNA for the CDR3 is TGTGCCAGCAGCTCGGAATACGAGCAGTACTTC. Translation gives CASSSEYEQYF.

The rearrangement joins TRBV29-1 to TRBJ1-1, with a tentative D call TRBD1 (6 bases). Germline CDR1 and CDR2: SQVTM and ANQGSEA. V lost 4 bases and J lost 10, with 16 bases in between. This CDR3 spans 12 amino acids. For the CDR3, the DNA is TGCAGCGTTGTGGGGGGGCAGGGTTCAGCTTTCTTT. Translation gives CSVVGGQGSAFF. The full variable domain, with the rest looked up from reference TRBV29-1 and TRBJ1-1, is SAVISQKPSRDICQRGTSLTIQCQVDSQVTMMFWYRQQPGQSLTLIATANQGSEATYESGFVIDKFPISRPNLTFSTLTVSNMSPEDSSIYLCSVVGGQGSAFFGQGTRLTVV.

This sequence joins TRBV30 and TRBJ2-1; the D is unclear. CDR1 and CDR2 from the germline V gene are GTSNPN and SVGIG (reference sequence). Trimming removed 0 bases at V and 7 bases at J, with 10 bases between. The CDR3 sequence is 13 residues long. The CDR3 nucleotides are TGTGCCTGGAGTGTACAGATCGGGAATGAGCAGTTCTTC. This gives the protein CAWSVQIGNEQFF.

The chain has TRBV6-4 and TRBJ2-1; tentative D call: TRBD2 (5 bases). From germline, CDR1 is MRHNA and CDR2 SNTAGT. The CDR3 sequence is 13 residues long. Trimming shortened V by 4 bases and J by 5 bases, and 9 bases separated the two germline ends. CDR3 in amino acids: CASSVAYNNEQFF. The CDR3 coding sequence is TGTGCCAGCAGTGTAGCGTACAACAATGAGCAGTTCTTC.

This clone was seen a handful of times. V gene TRBV4-1 combines with J gene TRBJ2-7, with 9 positions matching TRBD1. This CDR3 has 15 residues. V was pared by 4 bases and J by 4 bases, with 8 bases of the junction left unmatched. The germline CDR1 and CDR2 sequences are MGHRA and YSYEKL. The CDR3 DNA reads as TGCGCCAGCAGCCCGCAAGCCGGACAGGGGTACGAGCAGTACTTC. It translates to CASSPQAGQGYEQYF.

The genes are TRBV14 and TRBJ1-4; 10 bases align to TRBD1. J lost 5 bases, V lost 2 bases, and 5 bases had no gene match. The CDR3 runs to 16 residues. Germline assignment: CDR1 SGHDN and CDR2 FVKESK. The CDR3: CASSQLKGQGNEKLFF. Written as DNA, the CDR3 is TGTGCCAGCAGCCAACTCAAGGGACAGGGGAATGAAAAACTGTTTTTT.

The rearrangement links TRBV23-1 to TRBJ2-3, with 8 positions matching TRBD1. TRBV23-1 is filed as an ORF, its function uncertain. This CDR3 comprises 18 residues. J lost 2 bases, V lost 2 bases, and 12 bases had no gene match. The CDR3 coding sequence is TGCGCCAGCAGTCAACTGGACAGGGTTCGACCCCCCACAGATACGCAGTATTTT. Translating it yields CASSQLDRVRPPTDTQYF.

The chain uses TRBV9 and TRBJ1-5; a possible D gene is TRBD1 (6 bases). V was shortened by 2 bases and J by 2 bases, with 8 bases between the two germline ends. The germline V gene encodes CDR1 SGDLS and CDR2 YYNGEE. The CDR3 runs 14 residues. In DNA form, the CDR3 reads TGTGCCAGCAGCGTGGCAGGGGGCAATCAGCCCCAGCATTTT. It is translated as CASSVAGGNQPQHF.

As for this clone: Relative to the germline gene, one junction end is altered; a read error may explain this. The gene calls are TRBV13 and TRBJ2-7; 9 bases are shared with TRBD1. The germline V gene encodes CDR1 PRHDT and CDR2 FYEKMQ (reference sequence). This CDR3 has 14 residues. The CDR3 loop is CASSLGQGRHEQYF. As DNA, the CDR3 is TGTGCCAGCAGCCTAGGACAGGGGCGCCACGAGCAGTACTTC.

This rearrangement joins TRBV7-9 to TRBJ2-2; a possible D gene is TRBD1 (5 bases). V was clipped by 2 bases and J by 3 bases, with 13 bases between them. Looked up from germline, CDR1 is SEHNR and CDR2 is FQNEAQ (reference sequence). The CDR3 sequence is 16 residues long. The CDR3 region has the DNA TGTGCCAGCAGCTTATCAATAGGGGTGGACACCGGGGAGCTGTTTTTT. This translates into CASSLSIGVDTGELFF.

The chain carries TRBV27 and TRBJ2-7, with 10 bases lining up with TRBD1. The length of the CDR3 is 15 residues. Germline V gene data show CDR1 as MNHEY and CDR2 as SMNVEV (reference sequence). Germline trimming cut 5 bases from V and 4 bases from J; bases unmatched to any gene: 8. The CDR3 DNA follows: TGTGCCAGCAGTGCCGGGACAGGGGTGTTATACGAGCAGTACTTC. It translates to CASSAGTGVLYEQYF.

The chain is built from TRBV7-9 and TRBJ2-7; no clear D. The length of the CDR3 is 13 residues. CDR1 is SEHNR, CDR2 FQNEAQ, per germline (reference sequence). The ends were cut back, 2 bases at V and 6 bases at J, with 11 bases in the middle. The CDR3 loop is CASSLSSGLEQYF. The CDR3 DNA reads as TGTGCCAGCAGCTTATCTTCGGGCCTCGAGCAGTACTTC. The whole variable domain, filled in from reference TRBV7-9 and TRBJ2-7, reads DTGVSQNPRHKITKRGQNVTFRCDPISEHNRLYWYRQTLGQGPEFLTYFQNEAQLEKSRLLSDRFSAERPKGSFSTLEIQRTEQGDSAMYLCASSLSSGLEQYFGPGTRLTVT.

The J gene is TRBJ2-7, the V gene TRBV7-2; 9 positions agree with TRBD2. Losses at the gene ends were 1 base for V and 3 bases for J; bases not matched to a gene: 7. The germline CDR1 and CDR2 sequences are SGHTA and FQGNSA. The length of the CDR3 is 16 residues. CDR3 residues: CASSLGRLAGRYEQYF. The CDR3 DNA follows: TGTGCCAGCAGCTTAGGTCGGCTAGCGGGGCGCTACGAGCAGTACTTC.

The CDR3: CASSVVNGSTDTQYF. CDR3 coding DNA: TGTGCCAGCAGCGTAGTTAACGGTAGCACAGATACGCAGTATTTT. This rearrangement joins TRBV9 to TRBJ2-3, with unresolved D. Germline CDR1 and CDR2: SGDLS and YYNGEE. V was shortened by 0 bases and J by 0 bases, with 8 bases between the two germline ends. The CDR3 length is 15 residues.

This clone was observed a single time. The rearrangement joins TRBV7-9 to TRBJ1-2; unclear D gene. Between the trimmed V and J ends, which lost 1 base and 6 bases, there was a span of 15 bases. Germline V gene sequence: CDR1 SEHNR, CDR2 FQNEAQ (reference sequence). This CDR3 has 15 residues. CDR3 region: CASSLESSGVDGYTF. The DNA for the CDR3 is TGTGCCAGCAGCTTAGAGTCTTCGGGTGTGGATGGCTACACCTTC. The full variable domain, rest sourced from reference TRBV7-9 and TRBJ1-2, is DTGVSQNPRHKITKRGQNVTFRCDPISEHNRLYWYRQTLGQGPEFLTYFQNEAQLEKSRLLSDRFSAERPKGSFSTLEIQRTEQGDSAMYLCASSLESSGVDGYTFGSGTRLTVV.

V and J are TRBV10-3 and TRBJ2-3, with 8 bases identical to TRBD1. V lost 6 bases and J lost 0; bases outside the gene matches: 5. CDR1 and CDR2 (germline): ENHRY, SYGVKD. This CDR3 has 15 amino acids. The CDR3, as DNA: TGTGCCATCAGCTTGACAGGGGAAAGCACAGATACGCAGTATTTT. This codes for CAISLTGESTDTQYF.

The chain has TRBV5-4 and TRBJ1-1; D is perhaps TRBD1 (6 bases). V was pared by 2 bases and J by 5 bases, with 13 bases between. The length of the CDR3 is 14 residues. Germline V gene sequence: CDR1 SGHNT, CDR2 YYREEE (reference sequence). The CDR3 region has the DNA TGTGCCAGCAGCTTTTTCGGGGGGCGGACTGAAGCTTTCTTT. It is translated as CASSFFGGRTEAFF.

The chain employs TRBV27 and TRBJ2-1; 8 bases match TRBD1. The CDR3 is 12 residues long. From germline, CDR1 is MNHEY and CDR2 SMNVEV (reference sequence). J lost 15 bases, V lost 3 bases, and 7 bases had no gene match. In DNA form, the CDR3 reads TGTGCCAGCAGTTTCCCCACAGGGGGGTTGTTCTTC. Translating gives CASSFPTGGLFF.